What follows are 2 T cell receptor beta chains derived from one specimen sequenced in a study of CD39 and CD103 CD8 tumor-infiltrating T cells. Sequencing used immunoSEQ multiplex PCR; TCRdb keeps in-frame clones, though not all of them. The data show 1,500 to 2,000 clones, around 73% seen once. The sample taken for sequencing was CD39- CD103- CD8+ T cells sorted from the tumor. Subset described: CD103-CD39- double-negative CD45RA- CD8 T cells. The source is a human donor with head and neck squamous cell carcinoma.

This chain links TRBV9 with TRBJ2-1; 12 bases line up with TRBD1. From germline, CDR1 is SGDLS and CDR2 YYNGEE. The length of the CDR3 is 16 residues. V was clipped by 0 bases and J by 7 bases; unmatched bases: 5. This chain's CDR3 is CASSVVGTGGHNEQFF. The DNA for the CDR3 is TGTGCCAGCAGCGTAGTCGGGACAGGGGGCCATAATGAGCAGTTCTTC.

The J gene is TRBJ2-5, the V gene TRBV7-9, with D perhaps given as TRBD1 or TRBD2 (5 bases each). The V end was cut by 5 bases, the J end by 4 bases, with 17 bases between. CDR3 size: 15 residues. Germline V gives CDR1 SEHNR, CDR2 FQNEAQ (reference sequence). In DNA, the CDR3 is TGTGCCAGCAGCATCTTGAGGGGCTGGAGAGAGACCCAGTACTTC. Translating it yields CASSILRGWRETQYF.